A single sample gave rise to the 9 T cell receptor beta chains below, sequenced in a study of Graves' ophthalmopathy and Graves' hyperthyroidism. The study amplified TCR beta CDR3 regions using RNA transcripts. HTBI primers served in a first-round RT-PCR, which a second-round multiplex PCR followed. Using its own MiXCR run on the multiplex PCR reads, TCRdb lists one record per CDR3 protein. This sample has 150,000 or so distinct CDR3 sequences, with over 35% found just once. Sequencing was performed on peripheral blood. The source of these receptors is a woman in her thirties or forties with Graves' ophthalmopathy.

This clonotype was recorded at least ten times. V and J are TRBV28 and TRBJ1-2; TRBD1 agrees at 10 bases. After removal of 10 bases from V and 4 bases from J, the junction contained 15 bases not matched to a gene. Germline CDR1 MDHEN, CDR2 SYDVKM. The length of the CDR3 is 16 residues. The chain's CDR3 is CATPGGTGVSGYGYTF. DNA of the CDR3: TGTGCCACTCCGGGCGGGACAGGGGTATCCGGCTATGGCTACACCTTC.

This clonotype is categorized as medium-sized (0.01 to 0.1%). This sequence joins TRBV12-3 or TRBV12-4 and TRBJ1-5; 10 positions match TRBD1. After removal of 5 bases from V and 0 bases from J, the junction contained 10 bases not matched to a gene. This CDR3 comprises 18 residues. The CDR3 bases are TGTGCCAGCAGTCCGGGGACAGGGGCGTTGTATAGCAATCAGCCCCAGCATTTT. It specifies CASSPGTGALYSNQPQHF.

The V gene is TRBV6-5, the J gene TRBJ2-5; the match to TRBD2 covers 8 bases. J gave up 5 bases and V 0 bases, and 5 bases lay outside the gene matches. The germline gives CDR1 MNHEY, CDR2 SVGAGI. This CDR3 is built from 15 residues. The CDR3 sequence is CASSYSSGGRETQYF. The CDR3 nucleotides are TGTGCCAGCAGTTACTCGTCGGGGGGGCGGGAGACCCAGTACTTC.

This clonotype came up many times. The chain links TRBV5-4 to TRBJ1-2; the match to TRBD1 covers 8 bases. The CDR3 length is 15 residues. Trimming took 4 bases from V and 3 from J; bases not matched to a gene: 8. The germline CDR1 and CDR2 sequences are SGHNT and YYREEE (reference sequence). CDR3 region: CASSPLQGGDYGYTF. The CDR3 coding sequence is TGTGCCAGCAGCCCCTTACAGGGGGGGGACTATGGCTACACCTTC.

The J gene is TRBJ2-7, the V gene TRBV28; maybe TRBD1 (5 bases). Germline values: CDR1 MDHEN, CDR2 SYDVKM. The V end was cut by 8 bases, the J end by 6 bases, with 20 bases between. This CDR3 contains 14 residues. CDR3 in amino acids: CASAKLKGFGEQYF. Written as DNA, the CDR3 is TGTGCCAGCGCTAAGCTCAAGGGGTTTGGCGAGCAGTACTTC.

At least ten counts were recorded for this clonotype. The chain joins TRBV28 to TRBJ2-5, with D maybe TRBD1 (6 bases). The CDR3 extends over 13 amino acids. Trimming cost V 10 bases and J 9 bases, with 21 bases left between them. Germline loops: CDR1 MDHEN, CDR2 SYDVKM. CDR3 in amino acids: CATRPGHRGSQYF. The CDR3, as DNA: TGTGCCACCCGACCGGGACACCGCGGGTCCCAGTACTTC.

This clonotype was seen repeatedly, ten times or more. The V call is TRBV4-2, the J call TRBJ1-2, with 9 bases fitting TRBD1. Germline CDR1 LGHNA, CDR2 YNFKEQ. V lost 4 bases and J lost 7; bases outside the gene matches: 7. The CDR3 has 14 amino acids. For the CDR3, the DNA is TGTGCCAGCAGCCGGCGGACAGGGGAAATTGGCTACACCTTC. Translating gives CASSRRTGEIGYTF.

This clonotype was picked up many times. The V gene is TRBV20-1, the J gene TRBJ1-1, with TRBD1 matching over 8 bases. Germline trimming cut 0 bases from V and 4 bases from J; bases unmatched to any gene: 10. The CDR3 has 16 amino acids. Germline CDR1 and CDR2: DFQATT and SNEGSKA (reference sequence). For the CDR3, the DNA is TGCAGTGCTAGAGATTGGGGGGAACAGGGGGGCACTGAAGCTTTCTTT. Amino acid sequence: CSARDWGEQGGTEAFF.

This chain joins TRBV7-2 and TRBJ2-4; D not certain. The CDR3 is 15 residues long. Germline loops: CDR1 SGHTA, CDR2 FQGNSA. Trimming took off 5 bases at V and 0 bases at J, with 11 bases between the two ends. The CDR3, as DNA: TGTGCCAGCAGCCATAACAAGTTAGCCAAAAACATTCAGTACTTC. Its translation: CASSHNKLAKNIQYF. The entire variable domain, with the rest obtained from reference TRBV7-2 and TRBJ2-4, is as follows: GAGVSQSPSNKVTEKGKDVELRCDPISGHTALYWYRQSLGQGLEFLIYFQGNSAPDKSGLPSDRFSAERTGGSVSTLTIQRTQQEDSAVYLCASSHNKLAKNIQYFGAGTRLSVL.